Below, 15 T cell receptor beta chains from the same sample are listed, as sequenced in a study of cytomegalovirus exposure and HLA in healthy donors. Primers for the PCR totalled 60 Vbeta and 13 Jbeta. TCRdb's table, derived via immunoSEQ multiplex PCR, lists solely in-frame clones and lacks some. Among about 130,000 clones listed, about 76% were seen once. The sequencing sample was made of PBMCs. All receptors come from a man aged 18 to 30 in good health and CMV-seronegative.

A single count supports this clone. Other DNA variants within this sample encode the same CDR3. The gene calls are TRBV9 and TRBJ2-7; a possible D gene is TRBD2 (5 bases). Germline assignment: CDR1 SGDLS and CDR2 YYNGEE. This CDR3 has 14 amino acids. The V gene lost 0 bases and the J gene lost 0 bases, with 7 bases spanning the gap. CDR3 in amino acids: CASSVEGASYEQYF. For the CDR3, the DNA is TGTGCCAGCAGCGTAGAGGGAGCCTCCTACGAGCAGTACTTC.

A single count supports this clone. The chain is built from TRBV6-4 and TRBJ1-1; 10 bases align to TRBD1. This CDR3 region has 15 residues. Trimming took 4 bases from V and 7 from J; bases not matched to a gene: 9. From germline, CDR1 is MRHNA and CDR2 SNTAGT. The CDR3 is CASSARTGGGDEAFF. CDR3 coding DNA: TGTGCCAGCAGTGCACGGACAGGGGGTGGAGATGAAGCTTTCTTT.

The chain uses TRBV5-6 and TRBJ1-1, with D perhaps matching TRBD1 (6 bases). From germline, CDR1 is SGHDT and CDR2 YYEEEE. Trimming took off 3 bases at V and 0 bases at J, with 12 bases between the two ends. The CDR3 contains 15 residues. The CDR3 DNA sequence: TGTGCCAGCAGCTCGGGACAACGCGTGAACACTGAAGCTTTCTTT. Protein: CASSSGQRVNTEAFF.

This sequence joins TRBV29-1 and TRBJ2-7; 8 nucleotides line up with TRBD2. Germline trimming cut 6 bases from V and 2 bases from J; bases unmatched to any gene: 15. The CDR3 is made up of 16 amino acids. From germline, CDR1 is SQVTM and CDR2 ANQGSEA. The CDR3 here is CSVPGAAAGGTYEQYF. The DNA for the CDR3 is TGCAGCGTCCCGGGGGCCGCGGCGGGGGGTACCTACGAGCAGTACTTC.

The rearrangement links TRBV12-5 to TRBJ2-7; a possible D gene is TRBD1 (5 bases). The germline V gene encodes CDR1 LGHNT and CDR2 FRNRAP. Deletions cut 5 bases from V and 6 bases from J, with 11 bases between. This CDR3 has 12 residues. The CDR3 loop reads CASGPSDIEQYF. The CDR3 DNA is TGTGCTAGTGGTCCCTCGGACATCGAGCAGTACTTC.

This clone was recorded a few times. The J gene is TRBJ1-2, the V gene TRBV6-5; D might be TRBD1 (6 bases). The CDR3 extends over 15 amino acids. The germline V gene has CDR1 MNHEY and CDR2 SVGAGI. The germline V and J ends were trimmed by 2 bases and 1 base, with 11 bases remaining between them. CDR3 sequence reads: CASSYGQTNNYGYTF. DNA for the CDR3: TGTGCCAGCAGTTACGGACAGACCAATAACTATGGCTACACCTTC.

This clone appeared a few times. CDR3 DNA: TGTGCCACCAGCAGAGATCTGGGGCTCAATCAGCCCCAGCATTTT. Translating it yields CATSRDLGLNQPQHF. The chain is built from TRBV15 and TRBJ1-5, with TRBD1 as a possible D gene (5 bases). This CDR3 region has 15 residues. Trimming left V 0 bases short and J 3 bases short, with 9 bases between. Per germline, CDR1 LNHNV and CDR2 YYDKDF (reference sequence).

The CDR3 reads CSVAGQAYEQYF. The CDR3 DNA is TGCAGCGTTGCGGGACAGGCCTACGAGCAGTACTTC. V is TRBV29-1 and J is TRBJ2-7, with 8 bases identical to TRBD1. The junction had 1 base not matched to a gene; V was cut back by 4 bases and J by 2 bases. Germline V lookup: CDR1 SQVTM, CDR2 ANQGSEA. The CDR3 length is 12 residues.

This sequence joins TRBV18 and TRBJ2-5, with 8 nucleotides matching TRBD2. The CDR3 loop spans 15 amino acids. CDR1 is KGHSH, CDR2 LQKENI, per germline. The ends lost 3 bases at V and 1 base at J; junction bases unmatched: 4. The CDR3 bases are TGTGCCAGCTCACCCAATAGCGGGGCCCAAGAGACCCAGTACTTC. Translated: CASSPNSGAQETQYF.

In this sample, this clone turned up a few times. The chain is built from TRBV7-9 and TRBJ1-1; 8 bases are a match to TRBD1. The germline V gene has CDR1 SEHNR and CDR2 FQNEAQ (reference sequence). The CDR3 runs to 14 residues. Trimming removed 6 bases from V and 3 bases from J; junction bases left unmatched: 6. The CDR3 spells CASSFSQGDTEAFF. The CDR3 bases are TGTGCCAGCAGTTTTTCACAGGGGGACACTGAAGCTTTCTTT. Complete variable domain (other parts from reference TRBV7-9 and TRBJ1-1): DTGVSQNPRHKITKRGQNVTFRCDPISEHNRLYWYRQTLGQGPEFLTYFQNEAQLEKSRLLSDRFSAERPKGSFSTLEIQRTEQGDSAMYLCASSFSQGDTEAFFGQGTRLTVV.

The chain recombines TRBV5-1 with TRBJ2-2, with 8 bases fitting TRBD1. Germline values: CDR1 SGHRS, CDR2 YFSETQ. Trimming took 2 bases from V and 6 from J; bases not matched to a gene: 6. The CDR3 loop spans 15 amino acids. CDR3 sequence (DNA): TGCGCCAGCAGCTTCCGGACAGGGCGATCCGGGGAGCTGTTTTTT. Protein: CASSFRTGRSGELFF.

V and J are TRBV28 and TRBJ2-7; D is possibly TRBD2 (7 bases). V was trimmed by 8 bases and J by 1 base, leaving 15 bases between them. This CDR3 spans 14 amino acids. Germline loops: CDR1 MDHEN, CDR2 SYDVKM. The CDR3 is CASSSGGPSYEQYF. The CDR3 DNA reads TGTGCCAGCTCCTCGGGGGGCCCTTCCTACGAGCAGTACTTC.

This sequence joins TRBV5-6 and TRBJ1-1; the D is unclear. Trimming took 2 bases from V and 8 from J, leaving 13 bases between them. Germline V lookup: CDR1 SGHDT, CDR2 YYEEEE. CDR3 length: 13 residues. CDR3 protein: CASSFGTRSEAFF. CDR3 sequence (DNA): TGTGCCAGCAGCTTCGGTACGCGGAGCGAAGCTTTCTTT.

J is TRBJ1-1 and V is TRBV27, with D hard to call. The CDR3 has 11 residues. Germline V gives CDR1 MNHEY, CDR2 SMNVEV (reference sequence). Trimming cost V 7 bases and J 1 base, with 4 bases left between them. The CDR3 spells CASTWNTEAFF. CDR3 nucleotides: TGTGCCAGCACTTGGAACACTGAAGCTTTCTTT.

The chain is built from TRBV28 and TRBJ1-4; TRBD1 might be the D (5 bases). The CDR3 has 14 residues. The V end lost 8 bases, the J end lost 2 bases, and 12 bases lay between the germline ends. Germline V CDR1 and CDR2: MDHEN, SYDVKM. Written as DNA, the CDR3 is TGTGCCAGCCTGCAGGGAGGCACTAATGAAAAACTGTTTTTT. Its translation is CASLQGGTNEKLFF.